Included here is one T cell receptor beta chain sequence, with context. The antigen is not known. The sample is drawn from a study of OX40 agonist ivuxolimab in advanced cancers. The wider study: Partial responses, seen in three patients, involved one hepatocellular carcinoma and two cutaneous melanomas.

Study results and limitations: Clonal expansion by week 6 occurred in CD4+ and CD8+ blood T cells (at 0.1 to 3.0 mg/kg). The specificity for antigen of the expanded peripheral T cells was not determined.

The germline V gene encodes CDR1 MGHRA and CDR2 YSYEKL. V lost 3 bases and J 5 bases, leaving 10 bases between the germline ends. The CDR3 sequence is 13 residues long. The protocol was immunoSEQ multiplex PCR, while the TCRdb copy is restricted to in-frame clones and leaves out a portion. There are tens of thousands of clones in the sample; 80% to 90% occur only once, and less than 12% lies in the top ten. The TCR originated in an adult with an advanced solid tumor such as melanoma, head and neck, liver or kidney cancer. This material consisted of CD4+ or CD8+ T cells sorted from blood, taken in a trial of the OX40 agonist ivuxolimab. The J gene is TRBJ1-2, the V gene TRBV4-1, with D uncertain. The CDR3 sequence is CASSQQPPYGYTF. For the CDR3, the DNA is TGCGCCAGCAGCCAGCAGCCTCCATATGGCTACACCTTC.